This TCR beta chain is drawn from a study of breast tumors, draining lymph nodes, adjacent tissues. Study-level points and caveats: Data fit most tumor T cells coming from lymph node, expanding in tumor. Tumor repertoires ranked between lymph nodes and nontumor tissue in diversity, with V and J gene preferences.

With respect to this clonotype: Its specificity is not known.

Breast cancer patients provided tissue from their axillary draining lymph nodes. Trimming took 0 bases from V and 8 from J; bases not matched to a gene: 6. The germline V gene encodes CDR1 DFQATT and CDR2 SNEGSKA (reference sequence). The CDR3 totals 13 residues. A single record per CDR3 protein comes from TCRdb applying MiXCR to the multiplex PCR reads. This repertoire shows more than 200,000 distinct CDR3 sequences, about 30% found once; its top ten account for more than 1.3%. Input material: axillary lymph node tissue. The receptor was isolated from a female donor with breast cancer. Some clones in this sample may be carry-over from other donors' samples. The chain is built from TRBV20-1 and TRBJ1-1, with 7 bases matching TRBD1. The CDR3 nucleotides read TGCAGTGCTAGAGACCCGGGACAGCAAGAAGCTTTCTTT. This translates into CSARDPGQQEAFF.